The 25 T cell receptor beta chains presented below share a single source sample, sequenced in a study of blood T cell repertoires in COVID-19 (TCRdb year 2020). Preparation of the library involved the immunoSEQ multiplex PCR assay. TCRdb limited this immuneACCESS table to in-frame rearrangements with V and J called. A share of clones is missing; checked studies link under half to unresolved V genes, and the rest is unexplained. The sample table holds 50,000 to 80,000 clones, of which around 80% were seen once. The ten largest clones represent 14% of the sample. Sequencing was carried out using peripheral blood. These receptors all come from a man aged 60 to 75 with COVID-19, enrolled during active disease.

This clone was seen once. The rearrangement uses TRBV6-5 and TRBJ1-1; D call uncertain. The germline V gene has CDR1 MNHEY and CDR2 SVGAGI. The CDR3 is made up of 11 amino acids. V lost 2 bases to trimming and J lost 5 bases, with 3 bases between them. CDR3 bases: TGTGCCAGCAGTTACGCGACTGAAGCTTTCTTT. It yields the protein CASSYATEAFF.

This clone was counted between two and nine times. The gene calls are TRBV27 and TRBJ2-1; the match to TRBD2 covers 14 bases. Germline V gene lookup returns CDR1 MNHEY and CDR2 SMNVEV (reference sequence). Trimming at V came to 0 bases and at J to 4 bases, leaving 8 bases not matched to a gene. CDR3 length equals 19 residues. The CDR3 here is CASSLSPQGLAGAYNEQFF. DNA for the CDR3: TGTGCCAGCAGTTTATCCCCTCAGGGACTAGCGGGGGCATACAATGAGCAGTTCTTC.

Notes on this clone: The CDR3 end shows no conserved phenylalanine or tryptophan, and so a read error is likely. It is unclear where the CDR3 begins or ends on the DNA, so no DNA is shown, and the CDR3 is as TCRdb lists it. The rearrangement joins TRBV5-3 to TRBJ2-7; the table's D call, TRBD1, was not checked against the DNA. TRBV5-3 is filed as an ORF, its function uncertain. The CDR3 has 8 amino acids, counting both end residues. The CDR3: CARSTGDS.

The V call is TRBV6-1, the J call TRBJ1-1, with D perhaps matching TRBD1 (6 bases). V shed 2 bases and J shed 4 bases, with 14 bases lying between them. Germline values: CDR1 MNHNS, CDR2 SASEGT. The CDR3 contains 15 residues. The CDR3 DNA is TGTGCCAGCAGTGAAATTTCCATGGGGGCCACTGAAGCTTTCTTT. This translates into CASSEISMGATEAFF.

The V call is TRBV7-6, the J call TRBJ2-1; 10 positions agree with TRBD2. CDR1 and CDR2 from the germline V gene are SGHVS and FNYEAQ. V lost 2 bases to trimming and J lost 3 bases; unmatched junction nucleotides: 1. This CDR3 is 15 amino acids long. Here the CDR3 DNA reads TGTGCCAGCAGCTTACTAGCGGGAGACTACAATGAGCAGTTCTTC. It yields the protein CASSLLAGDYNEQFF.

This clone occurred once. The chain joins TRBV28 to TRBJ2-5; weak D call: TRBD1 (6 bases). Trimming pared 2 bases from V and 5 bases from J, leaving 12 bases between. The CDR3 sequence is 14 residues long. In germline, CDR1 is MDHEN, CDR2 SYDVKM. For the CDR3, the DNA is TGTGCCAGCAGTTTAGACAGGTCCGGCGAGACCCAGTACTTC. Translated, it gives CASSLDRSGETQYF.

This clone was seen a handful of times. The chain carries TRBV7-2 and TRBJ2-7, with 8 positions matching TRBD2. This CDR3 spans 15 amino acids. After removal of 5 bases from V and 0 bases from J, the junction contained 6 bases not matched to a gene. The germline gives CDR1 SGHTA, CDR2 FQGNSA. For the CDR3, the DNA is TGTGCCAGCAGCGGCAGACTAGCGAGCTCCTACGAGCAGTACTTC. Protein product: CASSGRLASSYEQYF.

There are a few counts of this clone. V is TRBV18 and J is TRBJ2-7; TRBD2 agrees at 7 bases. V was clipped by 0 bases and J by 1 base; unmatched bases: 3. The CDR3 spans 15 residues. Germline CDR1 KGHSH, CDR2 LQKENI. The CDR3 sequence is CASSPPGGVSYEQYF. Here the CDR3 DNA reads TGTGCCAGCTCACCACCGGGGGGGGTTTCCTACGAGCAGTACTTC.

The V call is TRBV19, the J call TRBJ2-1, with D perhaps matching TRBD2 (5 bases). CDR1 LNHDA and CDR2 SQIVND come from the germline V gene (reference sequence). Between the trimmed V and J ends, which lost 5 bases and 7 bases, there was a span of 15 bases. The CDR3 extends over 14 amino acids. This CDR3 is CASSLPARGNEQFF. For the CDR3, the DNA is TGTGCCAGTAGTCTCCCCGCTCGAGGGAATGAGCAGTTCTTC.

The chain combines TRBV7-3 with TRBJ2-6, with D maybe TRBD1 (5 bases). From germline, CDR1 is SGHTA and CDR2 FQGTGA. The CDR3 extends over 16 amino acids. The V end was cut by 4 bases, the J end by 4 bases, with 14 bases between. The CDR3 region is CASSSVRTLGANVLTF. The CDR3 region has the DNA TGTGCCAGCAGCTCCGTTAGGACACTAGGGGCCAACGTCCTGACTTTC.

The chain is built from TRBV19 and TRBJ1-4; TRBD1 might be the D (5 bases). Germline lookup yields CDR1 LNHDA and CDR2 SQIVND (reference sequence). The V gene lost 4 bases and the J gene lost 8 bases, with 17 bases spanning the gap. The CDR3 consists of 15 residues. The CDR3 sequence is CASSTYTGRTEKLFF. The CDR3 DNA is TGTGCCAGTAGTACCTACACAGGACGTACCGAAAAACTGTTTTTT. The entire variable domain, with the rest obtained from reference TRBV19 and TRBJ1-4, is as follows: DGGITQSPKYLFRKEGQNVTLSCEQNLNHDAMYWYRQDPGQGLRLIYYSQIVNDFQKGDIAEGYSVSREKKESFPLTVTSAQKNPTAFYLCASSTYTGRTEKLFFGSGTQLSVL.

This chain links TRBV24-1 with TRBJ2-3, with D possibly being TRBD1 (6 bases). The CDR3 length is 15 residues. The germline CDR1 and CDR2 sequences are KGHDR and SFDVKD. Trimming left V 4 bases short and J 1 base short, with 11 bases between. In DNA, the CDR3 is TGTGCCACCAGTGACCCGAAGGGGGGCACAGATACGCAGTATTTT. The encoded protein is CATSDPKGGTDTQYF.

The chain has TRBV11-2 and TRBJ2-1, with 9 bases matching TRBD1. With 5 bases clipped from V and 6 bases from J, the junction kept 8 bases outside the gene matches. The CDR3 totals 15 residues. CDR1 and CDR2 from the germline V gene are SGHAT and FQNNGV. CDR3 residues: CASSNYRGRGNEQFF. The DNA of the CDR3 is TGTGCCAGCAGCAACTACAGGGGGCGGGGCAATGAGCAGTTCTTC.

V usage is TRBV18 and J usage is TRBJ1-1, with a possible D match to TRBD1 (5 bases). V was clipped by 2 bases and J by 1 base, with 11 bases between them. Germline V gives CDR1 KGHSH, CDR2 LQKENI. This CDR3 has 15 amino acids. CDR3 sequence (DNA): TGTGCCAGCTCACCATCGACAGAAACGAACACTGAAGCTTTCTTT. It translates to CASSPSTETNTEAFF.

The chain couples TRBV10-1 to TRBJ2-3, with D possibly matching TRBD2 (6 bases). V gave up 0 bases and J gave up 0 bases, with 10 bases separating them. The length of the CDR3 is 16 residues. The germline CDR1 and CDR2 sequences are WNHNN and SYGVQD (reference sequence). The CDR3 region is CASSESIGTSTDTQYF. The CDR3 DNA reads as TGCGCCAGCAGTGAGTCGATTGGGACTAGCACAGATACGCAGTATTTT.

The chain employs TRBV3-1 (or the pseudogene TRBV3-2) and TRBJ1-2; D call uncertain. Trimming left V 2 bases short and J 7 bases short, with 17 bases between. Germline assignment: CDR1 LGHDT and CDR2 YNNKEL (reference sequence). The CDR3 contains 15 residues. The CDR3 loop is CASSQSIWVAVGYTF. The CDR3 bases are TGTGCCAGCAGCCAATCCATCTGGGTGGCGGTTGGCTACACCTTC.

The V and J genes are TRBV28 and TRBJ2-3; TRBD1 might be the D (6 bases). Trimming pared 6 bases from V and 5 bases from J, leaving 12 bases between. CDR3 length equals 13 residues. Germline values: CDR1 MDHEN, CDR2 SYDVKM. As DNA, the CDR3 is TGTGCCAGCAGATACAGGGCCGGAGATACGCAGTATTTT. Amino acid sequence: CASRYRAGDTQYF.

V and J are TRBV7-9 and TRBJ2-7, with D possibly being TRBD2 (6 bases). The V and J ends lost 5 bases and 4 bases respectively, with 15 bases between them. This CDR3 has 14 residues. Germline V gene sequence: CDR1 SEHNR, CDR2 FQNEAQ (reference sequence). The DNA for the CDR3 is TGTGCCAGCAGCCCCCGACTAGACGCTTACGAGCAGTACTTC. Protein sequence: CASSPRLDAYEQYF.

V and J are TRBV2 and TRBJ1-2, with unresolved D. Germline CDR1 and CDR2: SNHLY and FYNNEI. V lost 3 bases, J lost 8 bases, and 13 bases lay in between. The CDR3 runs 13 residues. DNA of the CDR3: TGTGCCAGCAGTGATTACCGGGGTGGAGGCTACACCTTC. As protein: CASSDYRGGGYTF.

The chain joins TRBV6-5 to TRBJ1-5; no reliable D call. The CDR3 runs to 13 residues. CDR1 MNHEY and CDR2 SVGAGI come from the germline V gene. Trimming pared 6 bases from V and 5 bases from J, leaving 11 bases between. The CDR3 loop reads CASSPRTDQPQHF. The CDR3 region has the DNA TGTGCCAGCAGCCCACGCACGGATCAGCCCCAGCATTTT.

The chain recombines TRBV6-5 with TRBJ1-5, with TRBD1 matching 8 bases. The germline CDR1 and CDR2 sequences are MNHEY and SVGAGI. The J segment lost 7 bases and the V segment lost 6 bases, leaving 11 bases of the junction unmatched. The CDR3 runs to 15 residues. The CDR3 DNA is TGTGCCAGCAGCGCCGGACAGGGAGGAATACAGCCCCAGCATTTT. Translating it yields CASSAGQGGIQPQHF.

This chain links TRBV29-1 with TRBJ2-3; no reliable D call. The CDR3 loop spans 13 amino acids. Germline V CDR1 and CDR2: SQVTM, ANQGSEA. V was trimmed by 3 bases and J by 3 bases, leaving 10 bases between them. CDR3 DNA sequence: TGCAGCGTTGAGCCCTCAGTAACAGATACGCAGTATTTT. Translated, it gives CSVEPSVTDTQYF.

The rearrangement links TRBV5-1 to TRBJ2-1; TRBD2 matches 8 bases. V shed 0 bases, J shed 7 bases, and the junction held 0 bases outside the gene matches. The CDR3 runs to 13 residues. The V gene's germline CDR1 is SGHRS and CDR2 YFSETQ. The CDR3 is CASSLAGGNEQFF. Here the CDR3 DNA reads TGCGCCAGCAGCTTGGCGGGAGGGAATGAGCAGTTCTTC.

The V gene is TRBV5-1, the J gene TRBJ1-2; 7 bases are a match to TRBD1. Germline V gene lookup returns CDR1 SGHRS and CDR2 YFSETQ. CDR3 size: 15 residues. Unmatched junction bases numbered 8, after V lost 1 base and J lost 5 bases. In DNA, the CDR3 is TGCGCCAGCAGCTTGTTGGGTGGGACAGTATATGGCTACACCTTC. Residues: CASSLLGGTVYGYTF.

Only one count was recorded for this clone. CDR3 residues: CASSPVLSGAGTGELFF. The CDR3 region has the DNA TGTGCCAGCTCACCAGTGCTGAGCGGGGCCGGGACCGGGGAGCTGTTTTTT. This chain connects TRBV18 to TRBJ2-2; 7 nucleotides agree with TRBD2. Germline V lookup: CDR1 KGHSH, CDR2 LQKENI. CDR3 size: 17 residues. With V trimmed by 2 bases and J by 5 bases, 11 bases remained unmatched.